Below, 5 T cell receptor beta chains from the same sample are listed, as sequenced in a study of tumor-infiltrating lymphocytes in primary liver carcinoma. A primer matching the constant region was used to make TCR beta cDNA from approximately 500 ng of total RNA. It was through three nested multiplex PCR rounds of slightly modified ARM-PCR that TCR beta libraries arose. Each of the first two PCR rounds ran approximately 11 cycles with TRBV1-TRBV30 forward and C-beta reverse primers. TCRdb ran MiXCR on the multiplex PCR reads and lists one entry per CDR3 protein. The sample records approximately 300,000 distinct CDR3 sequences, approximately 60% being singletons. Blood RNA originated from unsorted whole blood, with germline DNA additionally extracted. Source material: peripheral blood. These receptors were collected from a middle-aged man with primary liver carcinoma and hepatitis B virus infection.

This clonotype was observed a single time. With a much larger clone just one base away, this may be a read error. This chain joins TRBV6-5 and TRBJ2-6; 7 bases are shared with TRBD1. CDR3 length: 19 residues. Per germline, CDR1 MNHEY and CDR2 SVGAGI. CDR3 coding DNA: TGTGCCAGCAGTTTCTATACAGGGGCTGTATCATCTGGGGCCAGCGTCCTGACTTTC. This codes for CASSFYTGAVSSGASVLTF.

A remark on this clonotype: The germline gene is not matched at one end of the junction; a read error may be the cause. V is TRBV29-1 and J is TRBJ2-7; D may be TRBD1 or TRBD2 (6 bases each). CDR3 length: 13 residues. Germline values: CDR1 SQVTM, CDR2 ANQGSEA. The CDR3 reads CRVGQLEGGKQYF. The CDR3 nucleotides read TGCCGCGTTGGTCAACTCGAGGGGGGCAAGCAGTACTTC.

This clonotype was recorded many times. A read error may account for a junction end that differs from germline. V is TRBV5-1 and J is TRBJ2-1, with D perhaps matching TRBD1 (6 bases). The CDR3 has 13 amino acids. Germline V gene lookup returns CDR1 SGHRS and CDR2 YFSETQ. The CDR3 loop is CASSLGTNNEQFF. Written as DNA, the CDR3 is TGTGCCAGCAGCTTAGGGACAAACAATGAGCAGTTCTTC.

The chain carries TRBV6-5 and TRBJ2-5; tentatively, D is TRBD2 (5 bases). Germline CDR1 and CDR2: MNHEY and SVGAGI. The CDR3 is 15 residues long. The ends were cut back, 3 bases at V and 2 bases at J, with 13 bases in the middle. This CDR3 is CASSYSFGSQETQYF. CDR3 DNA: TGTGCCAGCAGTTATTCGTTTGGGAGTCAAGAGACCCAGTACTTC.

This clonotype was picked up a small number of times. A much larger clone differs from this one at a single base, so this may be a read error. The conserved phenylalanine or tryptophan normally closing the CDR3 is absent here, so this likely arose from a read error. V usage is TRBV4-3 and J usage is TRBJ2-3; no firm D call. V was shortened by 3 bases and J by 6 bases, with 4 bases between the two germline ends. CDR3 length: 11 residues. Germline CDR1 and CDR2: LGHNA and YSLEER. The CDR3 region is CASSQGDTQYS. The CDR3 region has the DNA TGCGCCAGCAGCCAGGGGGATACGCAGTATTCT.